A selection of T cell receptor beta chains follows, all from one sample in a study of CD8 T cells in Susac syndrome. TCRdb redid the calling of the immunoSEQ multiplex PCR reads with MiXCR, one entry per CDR3 protein. The table has 150,000 to 200,000 distinct CDR3 sequences, approximately 93% seen once. Sequencing was done on a sample of CD4+ T cells from PBMCs. Receptor source: a human donor with multiple sclerosis. CDR3s include the opening cysteine and the closing phenylalanine or tryptophan. The D gene is left open where the match is weak. The size entry is marked missing in some rows and otherwise reads once, few, many or a size class.

v_gene	d_gene	j_gene	abundance	CDR3nt	CDR3aa
TRBV5-4	.	TRBJ2-5	.	TGTGCCAGCAGCTTGGGTAGCGCGGCCGTCCAAGAGACCCAGTACTTC	CASSLGSAAVQETQYF
TRBV7-2	.	TRBJ1-2	.	TGTGCCAGCAGCTCGGACGGGGCCGTCGGCTACACCTTC	CASSSDGAVGYTF
TRBV7-6	TRBD1	TRBJ1-1	once	TGTGCCAGCAGCTCAGACAGGGGCACTGAAGCTTTCTTT	CASSSDRGTEAFF
TRBV20-1	TRBD2	TRBJ2-7	once	TGCAGTGCTGGAAGGACTAGCGGAAGCTACGAGCAGTACTTC	CSAGRTSGSYEQYF
TRBV6-1	.	TRBJ1-1	.	TGTGCCAGCACCCACCTACAGGGCCACACTGAAGCTTTCTTT	CASTHLQGHTEAFF
TRBV25-1	.	TRBJ2-4	.	TGTGCCAGCAGTGCCGGACCCTCGGCCAAAAACATTCAGTACTTC	CASSAGPSAKNIQYF
TRBV7-3	TRBD2	TRBJ2-3	.	TGTGCCAGCAGCCGCTCGGGACTAGCGGGAGATACGCAGTATTTT	CASSRSGLAGDTQYF
TRBV5-1	.	TRBJ2-7	.	TGCGCCAGCAGCTTCCCGGGATTGGGGGGATACGAGCAGTACTTC	CASSFPGLGGYEQYF
TRBV7-2	.	TRBJ1-1	.	TGTGCCAGCAGCTTCCCGCTATCTACATTAACTGAAGCTTTCTTT	CASSFPLSTLTEAFF
TRBV28	TRBD1	TRBJ2-7	.	TGTGCCAGCAGTTTAGAGACAGGGGTGGTCTACGAGCAGTACTTC	CASSLETGVVYEQYF
TRBV6-2/TRBV6-3	TRBD2	TRBJ2-3	.	TGTGCCAGCAGTTACGGGGGGGGGACAGATACGCAGTATTTT	CASSYGGGTDTQYF
TRBV12-3/TRBV12-4	TRBD2	TRBJ2-1	once	TGTGCCAGCAGTAAGGGGGGACTAGCGGGCCTGGCCTCCTACAATGAGCAGTTCTTC	CASSKGGLAGLASYNEQFF
TRBV19	TRBD1	TRBJ1-5	.	TGTGCCAGTGGTTCTAGACAGGGAAGCCAGCATTTT	CASGSRQGSQHF
TRBV5-1	.	TRBJ2-4	.	TGCGCCAGCAGCTTTGGATCCAAAAACATTCAGTACTTC	CASSFGSKNIQYF
TRBV6-5	.	TRBJ1-3	.	TGTGCCAGCTGGGCAGTCTCTGGAAACACCATATATTTT	CASWAVSGNTIYF
TRBV11-2	.	TRBJ2-3	once	TGTGCCAGCAGCTGGAGCGACCCAGATACGCAGTATTTT	CASSWSDPDTQYF
TRBV6-2/TRBV6-3	.	TRBJ2-1	.	TGTGCCAGCAGTTGGGAGAGCTCCTACAATGAGCAGTTCTTC	CASSWESSYNEQFF
TRBV7-8	TRBD2	TRBJ2-4	.	TGTGCCAGCAGCATCGGGACTAGCGGGCCTACTCTAGCCAAAAACATTCAGTACTTC	CASSIGTSGPTLAKNIQYF
TRBV10-3	.	TRBJ1-2	.	TGTGCCATCAGTGAGTCGCGGGAAGCTAACTATGGCTACACCTTC	CAISESREANYGYTF
TRBV9	.	TRBJ1-1	.	TGTGCCAGCAGCGTAGATCACGGGGGCGACGCTTTCTTT	CASSVDHGGDAFF
TRBV7-2	TRBD1	TRBJ2-3	.	TGTGCCAGCAGCAAACAGGGGGCAGATACGCAGTATTTT	CASSKQGADTQYF
TRBV12-3/TRBV12-4	TRBD1	TRBJ2-3	.	TGTGCCAGCAGTTTAGACAGGGGGCCCACAGATACGCAGTATTTT	CASSLDRGPTDTQYF
TRBV9	TRBD1	TRBJ2-5	.	TGTGCCAGCAGCGTATTGGGACAGGGCGTAGAGACCCAGTACTTC	CASSVLGQGVETQYF
TRBV6-5	.	TRBJ2-7	.	TGTGCCAGCAGTTACAACCTCTCCCCGGACTCCCCCCAACGGGGGCAGTACTTC	CASSYNLSPDSPQRGQYF
TRBV20-1	.	TRBJ2-3	.	TGCAGTGCTAAGTGGTCTGGTATCACAGATACGCAGTATTTT	CSAKWSGITDTQYF
TRBV6-5	.	TRBJ1-6	once	TGTGCCAGCAGCCAGGACAGAGAGGATGGTTCACCCCTCCACTTT	CASSQDREDGSPLHF
TRBV6-6	.	TRBJ2-7	few	TGTGCCAGCAGTTTCCAAGATTACGAGCAGTACTTC	CASSFQDYEQYF
TRBV2	.	TRBJ2-4	.	TGTGCCAGCGAAGACCGTCTGGTTGGGAACATTCAGTACTTC	CASEDRLVGNIQYF
TRBV29-1	TRBD1	TRBJ1-1	.	TGCAGCGTTGACAGACAGGGAAACACTGAAGCTTTCTTT	CSVDRQGNTEAFF
TRBV12-5	TRBD1	TRBJ1-1	.	TGTGCTAGTGGACCCGACAGGGGGGACTTCTTT	CASGPDRGDFF
TRBV6-5	.	TRBJ2-3	.	TGTGCCAGCAGTTCAGCGCAGCGGAGGGGGGATACGCAGTATTTT	CASSSAQRRGDTQYF
TRBV11-2	.	TRBJ1-1	.	TGTGCCAGCAGCTTAAGTGACAGAGCTAGAAACACTGAAGCTTTCTTT	CASSLSDRARNTEAFF
TRBV20-1	.	TRBJ1-1	.	TGCAGTGCTAGAGCGTCGGGATCGTCCACTGAAGCTTTCTTT	CSARASGSSTEAFF
TRBV30	.	TRBJ1-1	.	TGTGCCTGGGAAAAAGTACAGGGAAACACTGAAGCTTTCTTT	CAWEKVQGNTEAFF
TRBV5-1	.	TRBJ1-6	.	TGCGCCAGCAGCTTTTGGGGAACCGGTTCACTCCTCCACTTT	CASSFWGTGSLLHF
TRBV27	.	TRBJ1-1	.	TGTGCCAGCAGGCTAACAGGGAACACTGAAGCTTTCTTT	CASRLTGNTEAFF
TRBV6-5	.	TRBJ2-7	once	TGTGCCAGTAGGGACGGGGGTGGCGAGCAGTACTTC	CASRDGGGEQYF
TRBV28	TRBD2	TRBJ2-1	.	TGTGCCAGCAGTTTATGGGAACTAGCGGGAGGGCCTGGTGAGCAGTTCTTC	CASSLWELAGGPGEQFF
TRBV2	.	TRBJ1-2	.	TGTGCCAGCAGTGCAGAGAGCTATGGCTACACCTTC	CASSAESYGYTF
TRBV5-1	TRBD2	TRBJ2-2	.	TGCGCCAGCAGCTTGCTAGCGGGAGCAGCCGGGGAGCTGTTTTTT	CASSLLAGAAGELFF
TRBV12-3/TRBV12-4	.	TRBJ2-1	.	TGTGCCAGCACCATAGGTGGGCCCTCCTACAATGAGCAGTTCTTC	CASTIGGPSYNEQFF
TRBV30	.	TRBJ1-2	.	TGTGCCTGGAGTGTAAAGGATCTGGGGCAGGGCGGCTACACCTTC	CAWSVKDLGQGGYTF
TRBV7-8	.	TRBJ1-1	.	TGTGCCAGCAGCTTAAGGGGGAACACTGAAGCTTTCTTT	CASSLRGNTEAFF
TRBV18	TRBD1	TRBJ2-7	.	TGTGCCAGCTCACCGGATACAGGGGTCGAGCAGTACTTC	CASSPDTGVEQYF
TRBV9	TRBD2	TRBJ2-5	once	TGTGCCAGCAGCGCTCGACTAGCGGGGCACCAAGAGACCCAGTACTTC	CASSARLAGHQETQYF
TRBV27	TRBD2	TRBJ2-1	.	TGTGCCAGCAGTTTATTCTCCATAGCGGGAGGGCCTCGTGGCAATGAGCAGTTCTTC	CASSLFSIAGGPRGNEQFF